This T cell receptor beta chain was observed in a study of blood T cell repertoires in COVID-19. Sequenced by immunoSEQ multiplex PCR; TCRdb stores in-frame clones only, minus some. The table has around 170,000 clones, about 81% seen once. Per the germline V gene, CDR1 is LGHDT and CDR2 is YNNKEL (reference sequence). The CDR3 consists of 14 residues. V shed 4 bases and J shed 3 bases, with 12 bases lying between them. This receptor was taken from a woman aged 80 or over with COVID-19, enrolled during active disease. Material for sequencing was peripheral blood. The gene calls are TRBV3-1 (or the pseudogene TRBV3-2) and TRBJ1-1; tentatively, D is TRBD1 (6 bases). The CDR3 here is CASSRGGADTEAFF. The CDR3, as DNA: TGTGCCAGCAGCCGCGGGGGCGCAGACACTGAAGCTTTCTTT.